Listed below are T cell receptor beta chains from one sample, sequenced in a study of post-analysis software for immune sequencing data. TCRdb processed the PCR reads anew with MiXCR; each CDR3 protein has one entry. Among about 500,000 distinct CDR3 sequences listed, roughly 46% were seen once. The sample was blood. All receptors come from a girl aged 10-17 years with multiple sclerosis. CDR3s include the opening cysteine and the closing phenylalanine or tryptophan. Clone size is stated in some rows and not others, as once, few, many or a class when expanded.

cdr3_length: 19; v_call: TRBV7-8; clone_size: once; j_call: TRBJ2-5; cdr3_aa: CASSLGIPGRAGFQETQYF
cdr3_length: 12; v_call: TRBV12-3/TRBV12-4; clone_size: NA; j_call: TRBJ1-2; cdr3_aa: CASSRGDNGYTF
cdr3_length: 17; v_call: TRBV20-1; clone_size: NA; j_call: TRBJ1-1; cdr3_aa: CSWIVLTPGQMNTEAFF
cdr3_length: 12; v_call: TRBV7-2; clone_size: few; j_call: TRBJ2-1; cdr3_aa: CASSLGANKRFF
cdr3_length: 16; v_call: TRBV5-1; clone_size: few; j_call: TRBJ2-3; cdr3_aa: CASSLVTSGTTDTQYF
cdr3_length: 18; v_call: TRBV28; clone_size: NA; j_call: TRBJ2-1; cdr3_aa: CASSFLSSGRSFYNEQFF
cdr3_length: 16; v_call: TRBV28; clone_size: NA; j_call: TRBJ2-3; cdr3_aa: CASSIGTSGSVDTQYF
cdr3_length: 16; v_call: TRBV6-2/TRBV6-3; clone_size: NA; j_call: TRBJ2-1; cdr3_aa: CASSYGSVFSYNEQFF
cdr3_length: 16; v_call: TRBV7-9; clone_size: NA; j_call: TRBJ2-7; cdr3_aa: CASRAEAGQGAYEQYF
cdr3_length: 13; v_call: TRBV5-1; clone_size: few; j_call: TRBJ2-5; cdr3_aa: CASSPFARETQYF
cdr3_length: 14; v_call: TRBV7-2; clone_size: NA; j_call: TRBJ1-2; cdr3_aa: CASSLVGQGDGYTF
cdr3_length: 14; v_call: TRBV6-6; clone_size: NA; j_call: TRBJ2-1; cdr3_aa: CASSLAGDFGEQFF
cdr3_length: 14; v_call: TRBV20-1; clone_size: NA; j_call: NA; cdr3_aa: CSARGGDRAYEQYF
cdr3_length: 16; v_call: TRBV11-2; clone_size: NA; j_call: TRBJ1-4; cdr3_aa: CASSPGQGAANEKLFF
cdr3_length: 14; v_call: TRBV20-1; clone_size: few; j_call: TRBJ1-5; cdr3_aa: CSIPPTGAYQPQHF
cdr3_length: 15; v_call: TRBV6-1; clone_size: NA; j_call: TRBJ1-5; cdr3_aa: CASSETGYSNQPQHF
cdr3_length: 11; v_call: TRBV20-1; clone_size: few; j_call: NA; cdr3_aa: CSAPNVNEQYF
cdr3_length: 18; v_call: TRBV15; clone_size: few; j_call: TRBJ1-5; cdr3_aa: CATSTGQGSLWGNQPQHF
cdr3_length: 11; v_call: TRBV20-1; clone_size: few; j_call: TRBJ2-7; cdr3_aa: CSASQGEEQYF
cdr3_length: 16; v_call: TRBV5-1; clone_size: NA; j_call: TRBJ2-1; cdr3_aa: CASSFSTGTSGNEQFF
cdr3_length: 15; v_call: TRBV7-9; clone_size: once; j_call: TRBJ2-1; cdr3_aa: CASSSGGQGTGEQFF
cdr3_length: 16; v_call: TRBV7-2; clone_size: NA; j_call: TRBJ2-7; cdr3_aa: CASSFYDPLVPYEQYF
cdr3_length: 12; v_call: TRBV27; clone_size: NA; j_call: TRBJ2-1; cdr3_aa: CASSLIRGEQFF
cdr3_length: 16; v_call: TRBV28; clone_size: few; j_call: TRBJ2-1; cdr3_aa: CASSWATSGREDEQFF
cdr3_length: 15; v_call: TRBV27; clone_size: few; j_call: TRBJ2-7; cdr3_aa: CASSLVGGSQYEQYF
cdr3_length: 10; v_call: TRBV4-2; clone_size: NA; j_call: TRBJ1-1; cdr3_aa: CASSQERAFF
cdr3_length: 13; v_call: TRBV20-1; clone_size: few; j_call: TRBJ2-4; cdr3_aa: CSASGRGGNIQYF
cdr3_length: 16; v_call: TRBV5-1; clone_size: NA; j_call: TRBJ2-7; cdr3_aa: CASSLMRGPPGYEQYF
cdr3_length: 12; v_call: TRBV11-2; clone_size: few; j_call: TRBJ2-3; cdr3_aa: CASSLHGDTQYF
cdr3_length: 12; v_call: TRBV29-1; clone_size: few; j_call: TRBJ2-7; cdr3_aa: CSVGTITYEQYF
cdr3_length: 17; v_call: TRBV20-1; clone_size: NA; j_call: TRBJ2-3; cdr3_aa: CSARGQEPILNTDMQYF
cdr3_length: 16; v_call: TRBV7-3; clone_size: NA; j_call: TRBJ2-1; cdr3_aa: CASSLTGDRGSNEQFF
cdr3_length: 16; v_call: TRBV20-1; clone_size: few; j_call: TRBJ1-2; cdr3_aa: CSAVAGGFTGDYGYTF
cdr3_length: 13; v_call: TRBV5-1; clone_size: few; j_call: TRBJ2-7; cdr3_aa: CASSAGQGNEQYF
cdr3_length: 15; v_call: TRBV11-2; clone_size: NA; j_call: TRBJ2-1; cdr3_aa: CASSLERLSYNEQFF
cdr3_length: 13; v_call: TRBV29-1; clone_size: NA; j_call: TRBJ2-1; cdr3_aa: CSVEDDLWPKQFF
cdr3_length: 14; v_call: TRBV5-6; clone_size: NA; j_call: TRBJ2-3; cdr3_aa: CASSLADRTDTQYF
cdr3_length: 15; v_call: TRBV12-3/TRBV12-4; clone_size: few; j_call: TRBJ2-5; cdr3_aa: CASSLRGGPSETQYF
cdr3_length: 14; v_call: TRBV6-5; clone_size: few; j_call: TRBJ2-5; cdr3_aa: CASSRGGYRETQYF
cdr3_length: 13; v_call: TRBV20-1; clone_size: NA; j_call: TRBJ2-7; cdr3_aa: CSARQRNYNEQYF
cdr3_length: 14; v_call: TRBV6-2/TRBV6-3; clone_size: few; j_call: TRBJ2-1; cdr3_aa: CASSYLAGAVEQFF
cdr3_length: 15; v_call: TRBV27; clone_size: NA; j_call: TRBJ2-1; cdr3_aa: CASGPRDSSYNEQFF
cdr3_length: 15; v_call: TRBV27; clone_size: NA; j_call: TRBJ2-7; cdr3_aa: CARSLSYDRIYEQYF
cdr3_length: 13; v_call: TRBV20-1; clone_size: NA; j_call: TRBJ1-1; cdr3_aa: CSASRRGGTEAFF
cdr3_length: 14; v_call: TRBV7-6; clone_size: NA; j_call: TRBJ1-5; cdr3_aa: CASSLVASNQPQHF
cdr3_length: 16; v_call: TRBV15; clone_size: NA; j_call: TRBJ2-1; cdr3_aa: CATSREGRGWVNEQFF
cdr3_length: 15; v_call: TRBV5-5; clone_size: few; j_call: TRBJ2-6; cdr3_aa: CASSFRAAGANVLTF
cdr3_length: 14; v_call: TRBV30; clone_size: few; j_call: TRBJ2-4; cdr3_aa: CAWSVKGAKNIQYF
cdr3_length: 15; v_call: TRBV6-1; clone_size: NA; j_call: TRBJ2-1; cdr3_aa: CASSEQTSDYNEQFF
cdr3_length: 15; v_call: TRBV28; clone_size: NA; j_call: TRBJ2-3; cdr3_aa: CASSFPRGGPDTQYF
cdr3_length: 13; v_call: TRBV28; clone_size: few; j_call: TRBJ1-2; cdr3_aa: CASGWGRGVGYTF
cdr3_length: 17; v_call: TRBV6-4; clone_size: NA; j_call: TRBJ2-2; cdr3_aa: CASSFYHGAGDTGELFF
cdr3_length: 14; v_call: TRBV27; clone_size: NA; j_call: TRBJ1-2; cdr3_aa: CASSFDRSLYGYTF
cdr3_length: 12; v_call: TRBV7-2; clone_size: NA; j_call: TRBJ2-7; cdr3_aa: CASSLGTVEQYF
cdr3_length: 15; v_call: TRBV12-3/TRBV12-4; clone_size: NA; j_call: TRBJ1-2; cdr3_aa: CASSFSGRGYYGYTF